What follows are 14 T cell receptor beta chains derived from one specimen sequenced in a study of T cell responses to AZD1222 COVID-19 vaccine. Assay: immunoSEQ multiplex PCR; the TCRdb copy retains only in-frame clones and omits some. The repertoire has some 170,000 clones, over 85% of them found once; the top ten carry under 1.1%. Sequenced material: peripheral blood, taken 28 days after the second dose of the MenACWY control vaccine. The source of these receptors is an adult who received the MenACWY meningococcal vaccine as a control.

This clone was seen just once. This rearrangement joins TRBV5-5 to TRBJ2-7; no clear D. The CDR3 contains 13 residues. V gave up 3 bases and J gave up 4 bases, with 11 bases separating them. Germline assignment: CDR1 SGHKS and CDR2 YYEKEE (reference sequence). In nucleotides, the CDR3 is TGTGCCAGCAGCTACTTGCCCCAGTACGAGCAGTACTTC. This encodes CASSYLPQYEQYF.

In nucleotides, the CDR3 is TGTGCCAGTAGTGACAGGGGATATTCACCCCTCCACTTT. This sequence encodes CASSDRGYSPLHF. The V gene is TRBV19, the J gene TRBJ1-6; 8 bases fit TRBD1. Germline values: CDR1 LNHDA, CDR2 SQIVND (reference sequence). The CDR3 totals 13 residues. Trimming cost V 5 bases and J 8 bases; bases outside gene matches: 2.

This chain connects TRBV28 to TRBJ2-3; D is possibly TRBD1 or TRBD2 (6 bases each). V was shortened by 3 bases and J by 4 bases, with 26 bases between the two germline ends. Germline V lookup: CDR1 MDHEN, CDR2 SYDVKM. The CDR3 covers 19 residues. CDR3 loop: CASSFGMEEEGGSPDTQYF. The CDR3 DNA reads TGTGCCAGCAGTTTTGGGATGGAGGAGGAAGGGGGGAGTCCAGATACGCAGTATTTT.

V gene TRBV12-3 or TRBV12-4 combines with J gene TRBJ1-1, with D unclear. The CDR3 sequence is 13 residues long. Trimming cost V 3 bases and J 0 bases, with 5 bases left between them. As DNA, the CDR3 is TGTGCCAGCAGTTTTGCTCTGAACACTGAAGCTTTCTTT. Residues: CASSFALNTEAFF.

Comment on this clone: Germline is not matched at one junction end, which may reflect a read error. The chain has TRBV7-7 and TRBJ2-2, with 11 bases fitting TRBD1. Germline values: CDR1 SSHAT, CDR2 FNYEAQ (reference sequence). The CDR3 extends over 14 amino acids. The DNA of the CDR3 is TGTGCTAGCAGCTTGGGACAGGGGGCCGGGGAGCTGTTTTTT. The encoded protein is CASSLGQGAGELFF.

V usage is TRBV7-2 and J usage is TRBJ1-2; TRBD1 aligns across 10 bases. Germline-derived CDR1 and CDR2 are SGHTA and FQGNSA. With 3 bases clipped from V and 2 bases from J, the junction kept 6 bases outside the gene matches. This CDR3 is 16 amino acids long. The CDR3 DNA follows: TGTGCCAGCAGCTTCCCCGAGGACAGGGGGAACTATGGCTACACCTTC. Translating gives CASSFPEDRGNYGYTF.

This clone was detected once. The CDR3 spells CASSQQGAGELFF. The CDR3 DNA is TGTGCCAGCAGCCAACAGGGCGCCGGGGAGCTGTTTTTT. The genes are TRBV3-1 (or the pseudogene TRBV3-2) and TRBJ2-2; D is possibly TRBD1 (5 bases). V was cut by 2 bases and J by 6 bases, with 7 bases left in between. Per the germline V gene, CDR1 is LGHDT and CDR2 is YNNKEL (reference sequence). CDR3 size: 13 residues.

The V call is TRBV18, the J call TRBJ2-2, with D possibly being TRBD1 (5 bases). The CDR3 has 15 amino acids. The V gene's germline CDR1 is KGHSH and CDR2 LQKENI. The V end lost 4 bases, the J end lost 3 bases, and 12 bases lay between the germline ends. CDR3 protein: CASSQPNRHTGELFF. In DNA form, the CDR3 reads TGTGCCAGCTCACAACCTAACAGGCACACCGGGGAGCTGTTTTTT.

CDR3 loop: CASSLVSQHEAFF. Written as DNA, the CDR3 is TGTGCCAGCAGCTTAGTTTCGCAGCATGAAGCTTTCTTT. The chain is built from TRBV7-8 and TRBJ1-1; the D is unclear. CDR1 is SGHVS and CDR2 is FQNEAQ in the germline V gene. Trimming cost V 1 base and J 7 bases, with 10 bases left between them. CDR3 length: 13 residues. Looking up the rest from reference TRBV7-8 and TRBJ1-1 gives the full variable domain: GAGVSQSPRYKVAKRGQDVALRCDPISGHVSLFWYQQALGQGPEFLTYFQNEAQLDKSGLPSDRFFAERPEGSVSTLKIQRTQQEDSAVYLCASSLVSQHEAFFGQGTRLTVV.

The gene calls are TRBV9 and TRBJ1-5, with D perhaps matching TRBD1 (6 bases). The CDR3 loop spans 15 amino acids. The V end was cut by 0 bases, the J end by 2 bases, with 9 bases between. The V gene's germline CDR1 is SGDLS and CDR2 YYNGEE. As DNA, the CDR3 is TGTGCCAGCAGCGTAGGGGGGGCTGGCAATCAGCCCCAGCATTTT. This encodes CASSVGGAGNQPQHF. The full variable domain, with the rest looked up from reference TRBV9 and TRBJ1-5, is DSGVTQTPKHLITATGQRVTLRCSPRSGDLSVYWYQQSLDQGLQFLIQYYNGEERAKGNILERFSAQQFPDLHSELNLSSLELGDSALYFCASSVGGAGNQPQHFGDGTRLSIL.

Written as DNA, the CDR3 is TGTGCCAGCAGTGACCCACGTCCTAACACCGGGGAGCTGTTTTTT. Its protein product is CASSDPRPNTGELFF. The chain carries TRBV6-1 and TRBJ2-2; no clear D. Trimming stripped 3 bases from V and 2 bases from J, with 10 bases between. The CDR3 contains 15 residues. The V gene's germline CDR1 is MNHNS and CDR2 SASEGT.

This chain links TRBV6-5 with TRBJ2-5; 8 positions match TRBD1. Unmatched junction bases numbered 7, after V lost 5 bases and J lost 5 bases. The CDR3 contains 14 residues. CDR1 and CDR2 from the germline V gene are MNHEY and SVGAGI. CDR3 DNA: TGTGCCAGCAGTCGAACAGGGGGTATGGAGACCCAGTACTTC. Amino acids: CASSRTGGMETQYF.

This chain links TRBV27 with TRBJ2-7, with 9 positions matching TRBD1. Germline CDR1 reads MNHEY; CDR2 reads SMNVEV (reference sequence). The CDR3 extends over 16 amino acids. Trimming at V came to 5 bases and at J to 1 base, leaving 9 bases not matched to a gene. For the CDR3, the DNA is TGTGCCAGCAGTGAAAGAGCGGGACAGGGATCCTACGAGCAGTACTTC. It yields the protein CASSERAGQGSYEQYF.

Only a few counts were recorded for this clone. The chain employs TRBV7-2 and TRBJ1-4; D is unresolved. This CDR3 spans 14 amino acids. V lost 2 bases to trimming and J lost 0 bases, with 4 bases between them. The germline gives CDR1 SGHTA, CDR2 FQGNSA. The CDR3 DNA sequence: TGTGCCAGCAGCTTAAGGCCAACTAATGAAAAACTGTTTTTT. It encodes CASSLRPTNEKLFF.